The TCR beta chain under discussion was sequenced for a study of cytomegalovirus exposure and HLA in healthy donors. The table came from immunoSEQ multiplex PCR; TCRdb's copy has only in-frame clones and leaves some out. The profile shows fewer than 200,000 clones, 85% of them singletons. The CDR3 consists of 14 residues. Unmatched junction bases numbered 6, after V lost 1 base and J lost 7 bases. Germline CDR1 SEHNR, CDR2 FQNEAQ (reference sequence). Sequencing was performed on PBMCs. This clonotype was obtained from a man aged 18 to 30 in good health and CMV-seropositive. The rearrangement joins TRBV7-9 to TRBJ1-2, with 7 nucleotides matching TRBD1. DNA of the CDR3: TGTGCCAGCAGCTTAGACACAGGGGTATCTGGCTACACCTTC. Its protein product is CASSLDTGVSGYTF.